The rows below give T cell receptor beta chains drawn from one sample of a study of prognosis after radiotherapy for stage I lung cancer. One entry per CDR3 protein results from TCRdb running MiXCR on the multiplex PCR reads. The sample consists of roughly 25,000 distinct CDR3 sequences, 30% of them appearing once. The sample in question was PBMCs, obtained before or after stereotactic body radiation therapy (not recorded which). These receptors all come from a donor older than 45 with non-small cell lung cancer. CDR3s include the opening cysteine and the closing phenylalanine or tryptophan. The order of the fields is V gene, J gene, clone size, D gene, CDR3 protein, CDR3 DNA. A D gene is named only where the DNA matches it firmly. Rows give clone size only sometimes, using once, few, many, or a class for an expanded clone.

>TRBV28|TRBJ1-3|many|-
CASSPTNGVGNTIYF
TGTGCCAGCAGTCCTACGAACGGGGTGGGAAACACCATATATTTT
>TRBV20-1|TRBJ1-5|many|-
CSARTQGGKEVINPERNQPQHF
TGCAGTGCTAGAACGCAAGGGGGGAAGGAGGTAATAAACCCGGAGAGAAATCAGCCCCAGCATTTT
>TRBV6-5|TRBJ1-1|many|-
CASSWNLISEAFF
TGTGCCAGCAGTTGGAACCTGATTTCTGAAGCTTTCTTT
>TRBV5-1|TRBJ1-2|-|-
CASSTTGKSVYGYTF
TGCGCCAGCAGCACTACGGGGAAGTCCGTCTATGGCTACACCTTC
>TRBV27|TRBJ1-2|-|-
CASSLSGDGYTF
TGTGCCAGCAGTTTATCAGGGGATGGCTACACCTTC
>TRBV11-3|TRBJ2-3|many|-
CASSLGLLAKGASTDTQYF
TGTGCCAGCAGCTTAGGACTACTAGCGAAGGGGGCTAGCACAGATACGCAGTATTTT
>TRBV15|TRBJ1-5|many|-
CATSGDGKRNQPQHF
TGTGCCACCAGCGGAGACGGTAAACGCAATCAGCCCCAGCATTTT
>TRBV9|TRBJ1-1|many|-
CASSVAPVFTEAFF
TGTGCCAGCAGCGTAGCCCCGGTGTTCACTGAAGCTTTCTTT
>TRBV6-1|TRBJ1-5|-|-
CASSEARIGNQPQHF
TGTGCCAGCAGTGAAGCCCGGATAGGCAATCAGCCCCAGCATTTT
>TRBV7-9|TRBJ1-5|few|-
CASHRIIFGYQPQHF
TGTGCCAGCCATCGGATTATTTTTGGATATCAGCCCCAGCATTTT
>TRBV6-1|TRBJ2-3|many|-
CASSTTGRGADTQYF
TGTGCCAGCAGTACGACGGGAAGGGGTGCAGATACGCAGTATTTT
>TRBV7-6|TRBJ2-7|-|-
CASSLGYGGGAEQYF
TGTGCCAGCAGCTTAGGATACGGGGGTGGGGCCGAGCAGTACTTC
>TRBV2|TRBJ1-4|many|-
CASSDNLGSGEKLFF
TGTGCCAGCAGTGATAATTTGGGGTCGGGGGAAAAACTGTTTTTT